This T cell receptor beta chain was sequenced for a study of blood T cell repertoires in COVID-19. Assay used: immunoSEQ multiplex PCR; TCRdb lists only in-frame clones, some missing. This table has 240,000 or so clones, approximately 84% appearing once. This CDR3 spans 14 amino acids. The germline V and J ends were trimmed by 4 bases and 5 bases, with 11 bases remaining between them. Germline CDR1 LNHDA, CDR2 SQIVND (reference sequence). This chain connects TRBV19 to TRBJ1-4; D call uncertain. The TCR was taken from a woman at least 80 years old with acute or convalescent COVID-19. The specimen was peripheral blood. Here the CDR3 reads CASSTGVRNEKLFF. The CDR3 DNA sequence: TGTGCCAGTAGTACCGGGGTAAGAAATGAAAAACTGTTTTTT.